This record concerns one T cell receptor beta chain sequence. The authors' processing: Quality scores were absent from the junction-only immunoSEQ sequences, so filtering differed. This table comes from immunoSEQ multiplex PCR, and its TCRdb copy is limited to in-frame clones, with some not included. V, J and clone size were drawn from that table, and D and trimming were deduced from the DNA. Among roughly 1,800,000 clones listed, roughly 94% were seen once. This entry comes from a study of shared clonotypes between healthy human individuals. The ends were cut back, 7 bases at V and 5 bases at J, with 15 bases in the middle. CDR1 and CDR2 (germline): SQVTM, ANQGSEA. The CDR3 spans 12 residues. The naive CD8 population came from CD45RO-negative cells selected for CCR7, without terminally differentiated effector memory CD45RA+ cells.

The J gene is TRBJ2-7, the V gene TRBV29-1; D is possibly TRBD1 (6 bases). This receptor was obtained from a man aged 18 to 35 in good health. The sample taken for sequencing was naive CD8+ T cells sorted from blood. Written as DNA, the CDR3 is TGCAGCGGGAGAAACACAGGGAACGAGCAGTACTTC. This sequence encodes CSGRNTGNEQYF.